The entry below describes one TCR beta chain. Germline trimming cut 5 bases from V and 3 bases from J; bases unmatched to any gene: 9. The CDR3 extends over 16 amino acids. Germline assignment: CDR1 SGHTA and CDR2 FQGTGA. Data came from immunoSEQ multiplex PCR; TCRdb stores just in-frame clones and leaves some out. The sample has 300,000 to 450,000 clones, around 87% seen once. These data come from a study of blood T cell repertoires in COVID-19. Study information: In each case, the material was cDNA or gDNA derived from T cells, B-cell-depleted T cells, or PBMCs.

This chain uses TRBV7-3 with TRBJ2-2, with 7 bases lining up with TRBD2. Sequenced material: PBMCs or T cells enriched from blood (not recorded which). The TCR sequence derives from a man aged 35 to 55 in a cohort exposed to, infected with or recovered from COVID-19 (not recorded which). The CDR3: CASSLYKTSDTGELFF. The CDR3 nucleotides are TGTGCCAGCAGCCTTTACAAAACTAGCGACACCGGGGAGCTGTTTTTT.